Shown below are 18 T cell receptor beta chains from a single sample sequenced in a study of blood T cell repertoires in COVID-19. Sequenced by immunoSEQ multiplex PCR; TCRdb stores in-frame clones only, minus some. Of some 53,000 clones listed, roughly nine tenths are singletons. The sample taken for sequencing was peripheral blood. These receptors were taken from a man aged 55 to 70 with active COVID-19.

This chain connects TRBV20-1 to TRBJ2-7; 12 nucleotides align to TRBD1. The V segment lost 3 bases and the J segment 7 bases; nucleotides outside the gene matches: 7. Germline CDR1 DFQATT, CDR2 SNEGSKA (reference sequence). CDR3 length: 14 amino acids. In nucleotides, the CDR3 is TGCAGTGCTAGTGCCGGGACAGGGGGCGGTGAGCAGTACTTC. Translation gives CSASAGTGGGEQYF.

CDR3 nucleotides: TGTGCCAGCAGTTTTGGGGCCTCTGGAAACACCATATATTTT. This gives the protein CASSFGASGNTIYF. The V gene is TRBV28, the J gene TRBJ1-3; TRBD1 might be the D (5 bases). Germline V gene sequence: CDR1 MDHEN, CDR2 SYDVKM. The CDR3 sequence is 14 residues long. With 3 bases removed from V and 0 bases from J, the gap between germline ends came to 6 bases.

V gene TRBV7-9 combines with J gene TRBJ2-7; D possibly corresponds to TRBD2 (5 bases). This CDR3 comprises 14 residues. The V gene lost 5 bases and the J gene lost 0 bases, with 11 bases spanning the gap. The germline gives CDR1 SEHNR, CDR2 FQNEAQ (reference sequence). In nucleotides, the CDR3 is TGTGCCAGCAGCCCAGGACTGTCCTCCTACGAGCAGTACTTC. Translation: CASSPGLSSYEQYF.

V and J are TRBV7-2 and TRBJ2-1; possibly TRBD2 for D (5 bases). CDR1 and CDR2 (germline): SGHTA, FQGNSA. The CDR3 is 14 amino acids. The V gene lost 0 bases and the J gene lost 7 bases, with 10 bases spanning the gap. CDR3 region: CASSLAGVKNEQFF. In DNA form, the CDR3 reads TGTGCCAGCAGCTTAGCGGGAGTAAAGAATGAGCAGTTCTTC.

J is TRBJ2-7 and V is TRBV6-5, with D unclear. Germline CDR1 is MNHEY and CDR2 is SVGAGI. Trimming stripped 0 bases from V and 1 base from J, with 10 bases between. The CDR3 loop spans 15 amino acids. The CDR3 DNA is TGTGCCAGCAGTTACTCCCTTGACTGGTCCTACGAGCAGTACTTC. Translating gives CASSYSLDWSYEQYF.

The V and J genes are TRBV27 and TRBJ2-7; 7 bases map to TRBD1. Germline V gene lookup returns CDR1 MNHEY and CDR2 SMNVEV (reference sequence). The CDR3 contains 15 residues. J lost 0 bases, V lost 4 bases, and 6 bases had no gene match. The CDR3 coding sequence is TGTGCCAGCAGTTCCGGACAGGCGGGCTCCTACGAGCAGTACTTC. Translating gives CASSSGQAGSYEQYF.

The chain uses TRBV7-9 and TRBJ2-2, with 9 bases lining up with TRBD1. The V and J ends lost 7 bases and 3 bases, in that order; junction bases with no gene match: 3. This CDR3 is built from 14 residues. The germline V gene has CDR1 SEHNR and CDR2 FQNEAQ (reference sequence). Here the CDR3 DNA reads TGTGCCAGCACCCGGACAGGGGACACCGGGGAGCTGTTTTTT. This encodes CASTRTGDTGELFF.

The chain links TRBV5-1 to TRBJ1-2; TRBD1 is a possible D gene (5 bases). Germline loops: CDR1 SGHRS, CDR2 YFSETQ. The CDR3 is made up of 14 amino acids. The V gene lost 6 bases and the J gene lost 4 bases, with 16 bases spanning the gap. The CDR3 coding sequence is TGCGCCAGCACGGGAGAGGCAGGGAGCTATGGCTACACCTTC. It specifies CASTGEAGSYGYTF.

This chain uses TRBV7-2 with TRBJ2-3; 7 bases are a match to TRBD2. V lost 0 bases and J lost 2; bases outside the gene matches: 5. CDR3 length equals 16 residues. Germline assignment: CDR1 SGHTA and CDR2 FQGNSA. DNA of the CDR3: TGTGCCAGCAGCTTAGCCAGCGGGACCTTCACAGATACGCAGTATTTT. Translated: CASSLASGTFTDTQYF.

V gene TRBV9 combines with J gene TRBJ2-5; 7 positions agree with TRBD2. CDR1 is SGDLS, CDR2 YYNGEE, per germline. Losses at the gene ends were 4 bases for V and 4 bases for J; bases not matched to a gene: 13. This CDR3 has 16 amino acids. CDR3 sequence reads: CASSPRGAGRSETQYF. CDR3 nucleotides: TGTGCCAGCAGCCCAAGAGGAGCGGGAAGGTCAGAGACCCAGTACTTC.

This sequence joins TRBV28 and TRBJ2-3; 12 nucleotides agree with TRBD2. The CDR3 sequence is 18 residues long. The germline CDR1 and CDR2 sequences are MDHEN and SYDVKM. After removal of 2 bases from V and 4 bases from J, the junction contained 10 bases not matched to a gene. CDR3 sequence reads: CASSLLAGGRGSADTQYF. The DNA of the CDR3 is TGTGCCAGCAGTTTACTAGCGGGAGGGCGGGGGAGCGCAGATACGCAGTATTTT.

The chain employs TRBV20-1 and TRBJ2-1; 8 bases are a match to TRBD2. CDR3 length equals 11 residues. Germline V gives CDR1 DFQATT, CDR2 SNEGSKA (reference sequence). Germline trimming cut 6 bases from V and 12 bases from J; bases unmatched to any gene: 7. In DNA form, the CDR3 reads TGCAGTGCAGACACGGGGGGGTGGCAGTTCTTC. Translating it yields CSADTGGWQFF.

The V and J genes are TRBV4-2 and TRBJ2-7; no firm D call. Looked up from germline, CDR1 is LGHNA and CDR2 is YNFKEQ. This CDR3 has 14 residues. V gave up 1 base and J gave up 2 bases, with 9 bases separating them. The CDR3 loop is CASSQGVEPYEQYF. The CDR3 DNA reads as TGTGCCAGCAGCCAAGGAGTCGAACCCTACGAGCAGTACTTC.

This clone was picked up a small number of times. The J gene is TRBJ2-7, the V gene TRBV7-8, with 10 positions matching TRBD2. This CDR3 spans 17 amino acids. The V gene's germline CDR1 is SGHVS and CDR2 FQNEAQ. V shed 5 bases, J shed 6 bases, and the junction held 16 bases outside the gene matches. The CDR3 bases are TGTGCCAGCAGCCCAGGGTGGCTAGCGGGAGATTTCCGCGAGCAGTACTTC. Translated, it gives CASSPGWLAGDFREQYF.

V is TRBV3-1 (or the pseudogene TRBV3-2) and J is TRBJ2-5, with a weak D call TRBD1 (5 bases). This CDR3 contains 15 residues. Germline V gives CDR1 LGHDT, CDR2 YNNKEL (reference sequence). Deletions cut 1 base from V and 1 base from J, with 10 bases between. For the CDR3, the DNA is TGTGCCAGCAGCCAAGGGGGCGGACCCCAAGAGACCCAGTACTTC. This translates into CASSQGGGPQETQYF.

This clone showed up just once. This sequence joins TRBV20-1 and TRBJ2-5, with 7 positions matching TRBD1. The V gene's germline CDR1 is DFQATT and CDR2 SNEGSKA (reference sequence). V shed 3 bases and J 2 bases; nucleotides not matched to a gene: 9. The CDR3 runs to 15 residues. CDR3 region: CSASVRTGVQETQYF. Written as DNA, the CDR3 is TGCAGTGCTAGTGTGAGGACAGGCGTACAAGAGACCCAGTACTTC.

The gene calls are TRBV10-3 and TRBJ2-7, with TRBD1 matching 10 bases. Losses at the gene ends were 7 bases for V and 5 bases for J; bases not matched to a gene: 5. This CDR3 is 13 amino acids long. CDR1 is ENHRY and CDR2 is SYGVKD in the germline V gene. The CDR3 reads CAIKDGTGDEQYF. The DNA of the CDR3 is TGTGCCATCAAGGACGGGACAGGGGACGAGCAGTACTTC.

This clone showed up just a few times. The chain employs TRBV7-8 and TRBJ2-7; 9 positions agree with TRBD2. The V segment lost 3 bases and the J segment 2 bases; nucleotides outside the gene matches: 5. Germline loops: CDR1 SGHVS, CDR2 FQNEAQ. The CDR3 runs 15 residues. CDR3 bases: TGTGCCAGCAGCTTTCGGACTAGCGTGACCTACGAGCAGTACTTC. This encodes CASSFRTSVTYEQYF.